Included here is one T cell receptor (beta chain) sequence, with context. Its cognate antigen has yet to be identified. Qualities for individual bases were not recorded, and no much larger clone is one base off. Genomic DNA was isolated from the sorted cells so that the TCRbeta CDR3 region could be sequenced. The immunoSEQ Assay was used to sequence the TCRbeta CDR3 regions. Sourced from immuneACCESS, this table was stored by TCRdb with only in-frame sequences that have V and J called. A share of the clones is absent; for the studies checked, an unresolved V gene accounts for under half, and the remainder has no known explanation. Present in this sample are tens of thousands of clones, about 90% of which were seen just once. The leading ten clones occupy about 6.6% of the sample. The V end loses 0 bases and the J end loses 0 bases, and a stretch of 6 bases separates them. CDR1 and CDR2 are drawn from the germline V gene (reference sequence): SGHNT, YYREEE. Inclusive of the bounding cysteine and phenylalanine, the CDR3 is 15 residues long. Only the CDR3 DNA stays, 45 bases, in frame from base 1.

This entry belongs to a study of OX40 agonist ivuxolimab in advanced cancers. The study in broad terms: Ivuxolimab was a fully human IgG2 agonistic monoclonal antibody targeting the costimulatory receptor OX40 (CD134). Prior anti-PD-1, anti-PD-L1 or anti-CTLA-4 therapy was permitted, and checkpoint inhibitors had been received by about 36% of dose-escalation patients. The purpose of peripheral TCRbeta sequencing was to test whether ivuxolimab changed TCR sequence diversity and led to clonal T-cell expansion. In the dose-escalation cohort, more than 75% of patients were male, and the mean age was about 55 years, with a range of about 20 to 90. The paper describes the monotherapy dose-escalation part (N = 52 patients) of the phase I trial of ivuxolimab. Intravenous ivuxolimab was administered to patients every 2 weeks at six dose levels: 0.01, 0.1, 0.3, 1.5, 3 and 10 mg/kg. Partial responses occurred in three dose-escalation patients: two with cutaneous melanoma and one with hepatocellular carcinoma. Of the roughly 54 dose-escalation patients, hepatocellular carcinoma was present in around 20, melanoma in approximately 15, renal cell carcinoma in 9 and head and neck cancer in 9.

The trial excluded patients who had a history of autoimmune disease or were on systemic immunosuppression. Peripheral blood for TCR sequencing was collected from all dose cohorts at baseline, on cycle 4 day 1, and on cycle 7 day 1. The samples were drawn from a first-in-human, open-label, multicenter phase I dose-escalation trial of ivuxolimab. The trial enrolled adults with locally advanced or metastatic head and neck squamous cell, hepatocellular, melanoma or renal cell carcinoma. Before TCR sequencing, CD4+ T cells and CD8+ T cells from peripheral blood were sorted into separate populations. Study-level results and caveats: Clonal expansion of both CD4+ and CD8+ blood T cells was observed from baseline to week 6 at doses 0.1 to 3.0 mg/kg. In partial responders in the 0.1-3.0 mg/kg groups, normalized peripheral clonal expansion was found to be among the lowest, especially among CD8+ T cells. The antigen specificity of the peripheral T cells that underwent clonal expansion was not determined. After ivuxolimab, CD8+ T cells had more expanded clones than CD4+ T cells on average. Low levels of normalized T-cell clonal expansion were also shown by some nonresponding patients.

Material: CD4+ or CD8+ T cells sorted from blood, obtained in a trial of the OX40 agonist ivuxolimab. The TCR originated in an adult with an advanced solid tumor such as melanoma, head and neck, liver or kidney cancer. The sequence is built from TRBV5-4 and TRBJ1-4; no D gene call is confident. CDR3 reads: CASSLGSSTNEKLFF. The nucleotide sequence is given as TGTGCCAGCAGCTTGGGGAGCTCAACTAATGAAAAACTGTTTTTT.